Below, 22 T cell receptor beta chains from the same sample are listed, as sequenced in a study of PD-1 blockade in classical Hodgkin lymphoma (TCRdb year 2020). Libraries were made using the immunoSEQ multiplex PCR assay. TCRdb re-hosts the immuneACCESS table, in-frame sequences only. Its copies lack some clones; in the studies checked, an unresolved V gene accounts for under half of them, and the cause for the rest is not known. The table for this sample lists 25,000 to 30,000 clones; roughly 80% of them were counted only once. Of the sample, about 0.6% falls within the top ten clones. Per the publication, the time point label means: cycle 4 day 1 (C4D1), after five to seven weeks of nivolumab. Every trial patient had relapsed following autologous stem cell transplantation, and prior brentuximab vedotin exposure was what differed among cohorts A, B and C. Magnetic negative selection with a Miltenyi CD4+ T cell isolation kit was used to purify CD4+ T cells from thawed PBMCs.

Sequenced here: CD4+ T cells from blood, sampled before the fourth cycle of nivolumab. The source of these receptors is a human donor with classical Hodgkin lymphoma.

The chain has TRBV2 and TRBJ1-1; 7 bases are a match to TRBD1. V lost 6 bases to trimming and J lost 1 base; unmatched junction nucleotides: 8. Germline V gene sequence: CDR1 SNHLY, CDR2 FYNNEI. The CDR3 is 15 residues long. This CDR3 reads CASRGDSGWNTEAFF. The CDR3 coding sequence is TGTGCCAGCAGGGGGGACAGTGGGTGGAACACTGAAGCTTTCTTT.

Remarks on this clone: A junction end diverges from the germline sequence, so it may reflect a read error. V is TRBV5-1 and J is TRBJ1-1; D is unclear. The CDR3 is made up of 13 amino acids. CDR1 and CDR2 (germline): SGHRS, YFSETQ. In DNA, the CDR3 is TGCGCCAGCAGACCGATGGGGAACACTGAAGCTCTCTTT. Residues: CASRPMGNTEALF. Looking up the rest from reference TRBV5-1 and TRBJ1-1 gives the full variable domain: KAGVTQTPRYLIKTRGQQVTLSCSPISGHRSVSWYQQTPGQGLQFLFEYFSETQRNKGNFPGRFSGRQFSNSRSEMNVSTLELGDSALYLCASRPMGNTEALFGQGTRLTVV.

This clone was observed a few times. The chain recombines TRBV5-1 with TRBJ2-2; 12 bases match TRBD2. CDR3 length: 16 residues. The V segment lost 4 bases and the J segment 7 bases; nucleotides outside the gene matches: 8. CDR1 is SGHRS and CDR2 is YFSETQ in the germline V gene. The DNA of the CDR3 is TGCGCCAGCAGCGCCGGGACTAGCGGGTACGTCGGGGAGCTGTTTTTT. Residues: CASSAGTSGYVGELFF.

The chain couples TRBV30 to TRBJ2-1; 10 nucleotides agree with TRBD1. This CDR3 spans 14 amino acids. Trimming cost V 5 bases and J 7 bases; bases outside gene matches: 8. CDR1 GTSNPN and CDR2 SVGIG come from the germline V gene (reference sequence). The CDR3 spells CAWSGTGERNEQFF. Written as DNA, the CDR3 is TGTGCCTGGTCAGGGACAGGGGAAAGGAATGAGCAGTTCTTC.

The chain employs TRBV5-4 and TRBJ1-1, with 9 positions matching TRBD1. The germline V gene encodes CDR1 SGHNT and CDR2 YYREEE (reference sequence). J was trimmed by 1 base and V by 2 bases; bases with no gene match: 6. This CDR3 is 16 amino acids long. In nucleotides, the CDR3 is TGTGCCAGCAGCTTCACAGGGGGCTCTACGAACACTGAAGCTTTCTTT. Amino acids: CASSFTGGSTNTEAFF.

The CDR3 DNA follows: TGTGCCAGCAGCTTGGACGCGGGGCAGCCCCAGCATTTT. Its translation is CASSLDAGQPQHF. The chain has TRBV7-7 and TRBJ1-5; D remains ambiguous. Germline V lookup: CDR1 SSHAT, CDR2 FNYEAQ (reference sequence). V lost 3 bases, J lost 7 bases, and 10 bases lay in between. The CDR3 is 13 amino acids. The full variable domain, rest sourced from reference TRBV7-7 and TRBJ1-5, is GAGVSQSPRYKVTKRGQDVTLRCDPISSHATLYWYQQALGQGPEFLTYFNYEAQPDKSGLPSDRFSAERPEGSISTLTIQRTEQRDSAMYRCASSLDAGQPQHFGDGTRLSIL.

This clone was counted a single time. The chain recombines TRBV25-1 with TRBJ1-4; 10 positions match TRBD1. The CDR3 is 16 residues long. V lost 3 bases and J lost 5; bases outside the gene matches: 6. Looked up from germline, CDR1 is MGHDK and CDR2 is SYGVNS. The CDR3 region has the DNA TGTGCCAGCAGTGACCGGGACAGGGGCCTAAATGAAAAACTGTTTTTT. Translated: CASSDRDRGLNEKLFF.

The V call is TRBV5-4, the J call TRBJ1-5, with 9 bases matching TRBD1. This CDR3 region has 16 residues. From germline, CDR1 is SGHNT and CDR2 YYREEE (reference sequence). V gave up 4 bases and J gave up 5 bases; unmatched junction bases: 10. The CDR3 loop is CASSMGGQGSDQPQHF. As DNA, the CDR3 is TGTGCCAGCAGCATGGGGGGACAGGGCTCGGATCAGCCCCAGCATTTT.

The genes are TRBV27 and TRBJ1-4; D remains unclear. V dropped 0 bases and J dropped 4 bases, with 12 bases sitting between them. This CDR3 contains 16 residues. Germline lookup yields CDR1 MNHEY and CDR2 SMNVEV (reference sequence). The CDR3 sequence is CASSLSGRPINEKLFF. As DNA, the CDR3 is TGTGCCAGCAGTTTATCGGGCCGACCAATTAATGAAAAACTGTTTTTT.

A note on this clone: One end of the junction fails to match germline, which may point to a read error. The chain employs TRBV29-1 and TRBJ1-1, with a weak D call TRBD1 (6 bases). CDR3 size: 12 residues. Germline lookup yields CDR1 SQVTM and CDR2 ANQGSEA. CDR3 in DNA: TGCAGCGTCGCAATGTTGGGGGCTGAGGCTTTCTTT. Translation gives CSVAMLGAEAFF.

Written as DNA, the CDR3 is TGTGCCAGCAGCGTAGGGCCAGCGACCGTAGGCGAGCAGTACTTC. It translates to CASSVGPATVGEQYF. The chain combines TRBV9 with TRBJ2-7; D gene unclear. This CDR3 is 15 amino acids long. Germline CDR1 and CDR2: SGDLS and YYNGEE. Trimming cost V 0 bases and J 6 bases, with 16 bases left between them.

This sequence joins TRBV28 and TRBJ2-1, with D perhaps matching TRBD1 (6 bases). The CDR3 is 14 amino acids. Germline-derived CDR1 and CDR2 are MDHEN and SYDVKM. V lost 5 bases to trimming and J lost 12 bases, with 20 bases between them. The CDR3 loop is CASSTPHRVRGQFF. The CDR3 region has the DNA TGTGCCAGCAGTACACCACACAGGGTTAGGGGGCAGTTCTTC.

In the case of this clone: Different DNA sequences within this sample yield the same CDR3. J is TRBJ2-3 and V is TRBV6-1; 12 bases are shared with TRBD2. The trim removed 4 bases at V and 6 bases at J, leaving 5 bases unmatched. In germline, CDR1 is MNHNS, CDR2 SASEGT. The CDR3 sequence is 15 residues long. The CDR3 is CASSGLAGGPDTQYF. The DNA of the CDR3 is TGTGCCAGCAGTGGGCTAGCGGGGGGGCCGGATACGCAGTATTTT.

The J gene is TRBJ1-1, the V gene TRBV6-6; no definite D call. The CDR3 totals 11 residues. Germline V gene lookup returns CDR1 MNHNY and CDR2 SVGAGI (reference sequence). V lost 2 bases and J lost 4, with 2 bases in between. The CDR3 coding sequence is TGTGCCAGCAGTTACCCCACTGAAGCTTTCTTT. It codes for CASSYPTEAFF.

J is TRBJ1-4 and V is TRBV12-5; 7 positions match TRBD1. The CDR3 consists of 14 residues. In germline, CDR1 is LGHNT, CDR2 FRNRAP. V lost 5 bases to trimming and J lost 3 bases; unmatched junction nucleotides: 3. The CDR3: CASGPGTANEKLFF. In DNA form, the CDR3 reads TGTGCTAGTGGTCCCGGGACAGCTAATGAAAAACTGTTTTTT.

This chain uses TRBV6-1 with TRBJ1-2; TRBD1 is a possible D gene (5 bases). The CDR3 consists of 15 residues. Germline CDR1 is MNHNS and CDR2 is SASEGT. Trimming pared 4 bases from V and 1 base from J, leaving 13 bases between. This CDR3 reads CASSAPQRGNYGYTF. The DNA of the CDR3 is TGTGCCAGCAGTGCCCCCCAGAGGGGTAACTATGGCTACACCTTC.

The chain couples TRBV5-8 to TRBJ2-7; D tentatively fits TRBD1 or TRBD2 (5 bases each). Germline V gene sequence: CDR1 SGHTS, CDR2 YDEGEE. The CDR3 spans 14 residues. V gave up 0 bases and J gave up 3 bases, with 10 bases separating them. The CDR3 reads CASSLVGRHYEQYF. DNA of the CDR3: TGTGCCAGCAGCTTGGTGGGACGGCACTACGAGCAGTACTTC.

This rearrangement joins TRBV28 to TRBJ2-1; D is ambiguous. The CDR3 is 13 residues long. V dropped 3 bases and J dropped 1 base, with 4 bases sitting between them. Germline CDR1 is MDHEN and CDR2 is SYDVKM. CDR3 sequence: CASSFGSYNEQFF. Here the CDR3 DNA reads TGTGCCAGCAGTTTTGGGTCCTACAATGAGCAGTTCTTC.

This clone showed up just a few times. The chain uses TRBV29-1 and TRBJ1-2; 10 positions match TRBD1. The V segment lost 4 bases and the J segment 7 bases; nucleotides outside the gene matches: 15. From germline, CDR1 is SQVTM and CDR2 ANQGSEA. The CDR3 is made up of 16 amino acids. The CDR3 coding sequence is TGCAGCGTTGGTCGTGCCGGGACAGGGGAACGAGGTGGCTACACCTTC. As protein: CSVGRAGTGERGGYTF.

This chain connects TRBV7-3 to TRBJ2-2, with a possible D match to TRBD2 (5 bases). There are 15 residues in the CDR3. Germline CDR1 and CDR2: SGHTA and FQGTGA. V was cut by 1 base and J by 0 bases, with 6 bases left in between. Here the CDR3 reads CASSLMGANTGELFF. As DNA, the CDR3 is TGTGCCAGCAGCTTAATGGGAGCGAACACCGGGGAGCTGTTTTTT. The complete variable domain, with remaining parts taken from reference TRBV7-3 and TRBJ2-2, reads GAGVSQTPSNKVTEKGKYVELRCDPISGHTALYWYRQSLGQGPEFLIYFQGTGAADDSGLPNDRFFAVRPEGSVSTLKIQRTERGDSAVYLCASSLMGANTGELFFGEGSRLTVL.

The chain has TRBV12-5 and TRBJ2-3, with D hard to call. V was pared by 6 bases and J by 2 bases, with 24 bases between. In germline, CDR1 is LGHNT, CDR2 FRNRAP. The CDR3 runs 18 residues. Here the CDR3 DNA reads TGTGCTAGTGGCGTAAACTACCGAATTACAGTGCCCACAGATACGCAGTATTTT. It yields the protein CASGVNYRITVPTDTQYF.

This clone has more than one count but fewer than ten. This chain joins TRBV29-1 and TRBJ1-2, with D tentatively TRBD1 (5 bases). V lost 3 bases, J lost 8 bases, and 10 bases lay in between. Germline CDR1 reads SQVTM; CDR2 reads ANQGSEA. This CDR3 comprises 11 residues. Here the CDR3 reads CSVESGQGYTF. CDR3 nucleotides: TGCAGCGTTGAGTCAGGGCAGGGCTACACCTTC. The variable domain in full, completed from reference TRBV29-1 and TRBJ1-2, reads SAVISQKPSRDICQRGTSLTIQCQVDSQVTMMFWYRQQPGQSLTLIATANQGSEATYESGFVIDKFPISRPNLTFSTLTVSNMSPEDSSIYLCSVESGQGYTFGSGTRLTVV.